This T cell receptor (beta chain) was documented in a study of OX40 agonist ivuxolimab in advanced cancers. General observations from the study: Still undetermined is the antigen specificity of the expanded peripheral T cells.

On this clone itself: Its antigen is not identified.

The CDR3 covers 13 residues. Germline V lookup: CDR1 MNHEY, CDR2 SVGAGI. Trimming pared 6 bases from V and 2 bases from J, leaving 10 bases between. The table came from immunoSEQ multiplex PCR; TCRdb's copy has only in-frame clones and leaves some out. The table includes around 150,000 clones, approximately 94% detected once. The specimen was CD4+ or CD8+ T cells sorted from blood, collected in a trial of the OX40 agonist ivuxolimab. This chain uses TRBV6-5 with TRBJ1-2; TRBD1 might be the D (6 bases). This sequence originates from an adult with an advanced solid tumor such as melanoma, head and neck, liver or kidney cancer. The CDR3 sequence is CASSPQGNYGYTF. The CDR3 coding sequence is TGTGCCAGCAGCCCACAGGGAAACTATGGCTACACCTTC.